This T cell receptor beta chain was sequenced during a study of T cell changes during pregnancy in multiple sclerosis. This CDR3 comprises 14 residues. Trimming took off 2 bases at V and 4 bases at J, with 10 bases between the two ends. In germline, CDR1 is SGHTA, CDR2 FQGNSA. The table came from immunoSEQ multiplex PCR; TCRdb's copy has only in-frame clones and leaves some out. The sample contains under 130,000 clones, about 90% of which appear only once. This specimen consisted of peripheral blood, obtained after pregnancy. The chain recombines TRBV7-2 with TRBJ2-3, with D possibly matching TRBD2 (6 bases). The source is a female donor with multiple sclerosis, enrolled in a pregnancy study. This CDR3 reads CASSLRDFSDTQYF. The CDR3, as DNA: TGTGCCAGCAGCTTAAGGGACTTCTCAGATACGCAGTATTTT.